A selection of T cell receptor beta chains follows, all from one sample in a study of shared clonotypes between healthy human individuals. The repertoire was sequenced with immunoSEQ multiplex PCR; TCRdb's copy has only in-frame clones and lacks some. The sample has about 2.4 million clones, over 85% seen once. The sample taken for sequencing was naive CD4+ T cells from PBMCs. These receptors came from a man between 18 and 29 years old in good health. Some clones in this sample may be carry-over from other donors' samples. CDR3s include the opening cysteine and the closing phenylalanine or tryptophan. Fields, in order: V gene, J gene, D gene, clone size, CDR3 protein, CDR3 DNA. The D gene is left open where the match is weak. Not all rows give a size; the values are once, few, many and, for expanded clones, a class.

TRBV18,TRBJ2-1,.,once,CASSLTTEQFF,TGTGCCAGCTCACTAACGACCGAGCAGTTCTTC
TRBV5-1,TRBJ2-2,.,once,CASSLAGRIRDTGELFF,TGCGCCAGCAGCTTGGCCGGACGGATAAGGGACACCGGGGAGCTGTTTTTT
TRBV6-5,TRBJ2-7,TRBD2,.,CASSGLAGGYEQYF,TGTGCCAGCAGCGGACTAGCGGGAGGCTACGAGCAGTACTTC
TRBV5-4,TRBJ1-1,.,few,CASSLGLVNTEAFF,TGTGCCAGCAGCTTGGGTCTAGTGAACACTGAAGCTTTCTTT
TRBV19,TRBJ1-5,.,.,CASSTEGGTQPQHF,TGTGCCAGTAGTACAGAGGGGGGAACTCAGCCCCAGCATTTT
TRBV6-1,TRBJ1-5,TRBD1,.,CASSGQGEGRQPQHF,TGTGCCAGCAGTGGACAGGGAGAGGGGCGTCAGCCCCAGCATTTT
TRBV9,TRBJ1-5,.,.,CASSVSPYQPQHF,TGTGCCAGCAGCGTCAGCCCCTATCAGCCCCAGCATTTT
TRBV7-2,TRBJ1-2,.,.,CASSFSREEGSGYTF,TGTGCCAGCAGCTTCTCCAGGGAAGAGGGAAGTGGCTACACCTTC
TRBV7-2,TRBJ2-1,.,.,CASSLVTGSYNEQFF,TGTGCCAGCAGCTTAGTCACGGGATCCTACAATGAGCAGTTCTTC
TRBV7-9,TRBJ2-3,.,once,CASSARGSTDTQYF,TGTGCCAGCAGCGCCCGGGGGAGCACAGATACGCAGTATTTT
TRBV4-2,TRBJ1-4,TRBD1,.,CASSQDRVLSEKLFF,TGTGCCAGCAGCCAGGACAGGGTTCTCTCCGAAAAACTGTTTTTT
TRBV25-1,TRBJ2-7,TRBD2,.,CATTKAGAGVDEQYF,TGTGCCACAACCAAGGCCGGAGCGGGAGTAGACGAGCAGTACTTC
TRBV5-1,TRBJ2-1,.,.,CASSRGTNELQFF,TGCGCCAGCAGCCGCGGGACCAACGAACTCCAGTTCTTC
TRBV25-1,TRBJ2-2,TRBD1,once,CASSTQDREYTGELFF,TGTGCCAGCAGTACCCAGGACAGGGAGTACACCGGGGAGCTGTTTTTT
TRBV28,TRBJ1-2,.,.,CASSSAAAPRGYTF,TGTGCCAGCAGTTCCGCCGCCGCCCCCCGCGGCTACACCTTC
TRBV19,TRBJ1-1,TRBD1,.,CASSSWAGTGGTEAFF,TGTGCCAGTAGCTCGTGGGCCGGGACAGGGGGCACTGAAGCTTTCTTT
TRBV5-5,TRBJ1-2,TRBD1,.,CASSLRGTAYYGYTF,TGTGCCAGCAGCTTGAGGGGGACAGCTTACTATGGCTACACCTTC
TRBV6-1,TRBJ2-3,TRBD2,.,CASSVRGSTDTQYF,TGTGCCAGCAGTGTCCGCGGGAGTACAGATACGCAGTATTTT
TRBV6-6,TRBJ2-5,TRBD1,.,CASSSGTGETQYF,TGTGCCAGCAGCTCCGGGACAGGCGAGACCCAGTACTTC
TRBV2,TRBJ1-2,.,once,CASNQEGKGYGYTF,TGTGCCAGCAATCAAGAAGGGAAGGGCTATGGCTACACCTTC
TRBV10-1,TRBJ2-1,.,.,CASSDRPAWRSYNEQFF,TGCGCCAGCAGTGATCGGCCAGCTTGGAGGTCCTACAATGAGCAGTTCTTC
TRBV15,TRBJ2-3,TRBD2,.,CATSRRLAGSFADTQYF,TGTGCCACCAGCCGTAGACTAGCGGGAAGTTTCGCAGATACGCAGTATTTT
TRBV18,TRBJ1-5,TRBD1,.,CASSPGQGASNQPQHF,TGTGCCAGCTCCCCCGGGCAGGGGGCAAGCAATCAGCCCCAGCATTTT
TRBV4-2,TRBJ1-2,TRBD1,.,CASSHRQGKTDGYTF,TGTGCCAGCAGCCACCGACAGGGGAAGACAGATGGCTACACCTTC
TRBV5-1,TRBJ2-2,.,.,CASSSTGTLVTGELFF,TGCGCCAGCAGCTCGACAGGCACCCTAGTGACCGGGGAGCTGTTTTTT
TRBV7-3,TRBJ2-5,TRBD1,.,CASSSGTGDRETQYF,TGTGCCAGCAGCTCCGGGACAGGGGATCGAGAGACCCAGTACTTC
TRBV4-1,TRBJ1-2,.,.,CASSHWDGYYGYTF,TGCGCCAGCAGCCATTGGGACGGATACTATGGCTACACCTTC
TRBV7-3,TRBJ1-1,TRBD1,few,CASSPGTANTEAFF,TGTGCCAGCAGCCCCGGGACAGCGAACACTGAAGCTTTCTTT
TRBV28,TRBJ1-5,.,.,CASSLATGYNQPQHF,TGTGCCAGCAGTTTGGCGACAGGTTACAATCAGCCCCAGCATTTT
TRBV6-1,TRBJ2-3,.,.,CASSDQGGQRRTDTQYF,TGTGCCAGCAGTGACCAGGGGGGACAGCGCAGAACAGATACGCAGTATTTT
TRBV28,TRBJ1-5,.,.,CASSLEIRGPDQPQHF,TGTGCCAGCAGTTTAGAGATACGGGGACCAGATCAGCCCCAGCATTTT
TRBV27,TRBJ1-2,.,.,CASRSSANYGYTF,TGTGCCAGCAGGTCAAGTGCTAACTATGGCTACACCTTC
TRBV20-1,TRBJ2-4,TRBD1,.,CSAATGQIQYF,TGCAGTGCGGCCACGGGACAGATTCAGTACTTC
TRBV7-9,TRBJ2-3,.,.,CASSFTASTDTQYF,TGTGCCAGCAGCTTTACTGCTAGCACAGATACGCAGTATTTT
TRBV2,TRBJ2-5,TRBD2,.,CASSARGAQYF,TGTGCCAGCAGTGCGCGGGGGGCGCAGTACTTC
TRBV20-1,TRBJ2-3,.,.,CSATGTDTQYF,TGCAGTGCGACCGGCACAGATACGCAGTATTTT
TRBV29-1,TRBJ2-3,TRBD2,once,CSLRTSGFTDTQYF,TGCAGCCTTAGGACTAGCGGATTCACAGATACGCAGTATTTT
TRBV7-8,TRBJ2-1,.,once,CASSLVDYPHEQFF,TGTGCCAGCAGCTTAGTAGACTACCCTCATGAGCAGTTCTTC
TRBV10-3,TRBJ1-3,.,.,CAISSALSGNTIYF,TGTGCCATCAGTTCAGCGCTCTCTGGAAACACCATATATTTT
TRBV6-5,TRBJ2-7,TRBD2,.,CASSTGTSGPYEQYF,TGTGCCAGCAGTACCGGGACTAGCGGGCCCTACGAGCAGTACTTC
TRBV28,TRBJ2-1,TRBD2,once,CASTPGGVPYNEQFF,TGTGCCAGCACCCCGGGGGGGGTCCCCTACAATGAGCAGTTCTTC
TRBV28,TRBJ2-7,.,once,CASSPAGPTRYEQYF,TGTGCCAGCAGTCCCGCCGGTCCGACGAGATACGAGCAGTACTTC
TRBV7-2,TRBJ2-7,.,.,CASSLGSGSGYEQYF,TGTGCCAGCAGCTTAGGGTCCGGGAGCGGGTACGAGCAGTACTTC
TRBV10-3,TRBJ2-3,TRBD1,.,CAISERTGTDTQYF,TGTGCCATCAGTGAACGGACAGGAACAGATACGCAGTATTTT
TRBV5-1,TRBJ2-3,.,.,CASSVVPSADTQYF,TGCGCCAGCAGCGTGGTCCCTTCCGCAGATACGCAGTATTTT